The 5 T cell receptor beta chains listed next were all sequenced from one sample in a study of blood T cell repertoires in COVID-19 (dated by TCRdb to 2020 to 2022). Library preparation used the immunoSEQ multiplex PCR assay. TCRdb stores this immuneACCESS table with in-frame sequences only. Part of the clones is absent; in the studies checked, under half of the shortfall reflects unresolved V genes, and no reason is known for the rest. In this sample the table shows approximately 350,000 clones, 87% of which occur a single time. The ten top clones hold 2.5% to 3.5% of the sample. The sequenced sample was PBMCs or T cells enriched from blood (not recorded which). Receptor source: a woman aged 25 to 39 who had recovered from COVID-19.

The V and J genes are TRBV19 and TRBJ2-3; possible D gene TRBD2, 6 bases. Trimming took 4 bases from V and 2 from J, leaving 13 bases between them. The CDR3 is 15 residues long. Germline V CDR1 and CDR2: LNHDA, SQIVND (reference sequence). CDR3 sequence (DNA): TGTGCCAGTAGTACCGCAGGGAGGTCCACAGATACGCAGTATTTT. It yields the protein CASSTAGRSTDTQYF.

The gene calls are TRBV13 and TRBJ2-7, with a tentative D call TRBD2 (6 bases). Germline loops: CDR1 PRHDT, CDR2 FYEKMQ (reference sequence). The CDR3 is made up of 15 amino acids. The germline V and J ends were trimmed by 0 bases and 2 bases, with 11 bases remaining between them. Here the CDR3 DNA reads TGTGCCAGCAGCTTAGGTCCTAGCGTGACCTACGAGCAGTACTTC. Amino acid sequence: CASSLGPSVTYEQYF.

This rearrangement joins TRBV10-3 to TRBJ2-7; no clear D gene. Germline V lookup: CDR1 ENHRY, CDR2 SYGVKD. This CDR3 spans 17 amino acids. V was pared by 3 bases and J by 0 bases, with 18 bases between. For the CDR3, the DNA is TGTGCCATCAGTGACCGCGACGGTAGCACAAGCTCCTACGAGCAGTACTTC. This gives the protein CAISDRDGSTSSYEQYF.

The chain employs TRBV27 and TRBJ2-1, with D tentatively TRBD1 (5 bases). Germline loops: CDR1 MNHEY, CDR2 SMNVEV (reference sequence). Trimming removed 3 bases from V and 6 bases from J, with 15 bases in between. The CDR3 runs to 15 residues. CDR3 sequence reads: CASSLQGPRVNEQFF. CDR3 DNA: TGTGCCAGCAGTTTGCAGGGTCCCAGGGTCAATGAGCAGTTCTTC.

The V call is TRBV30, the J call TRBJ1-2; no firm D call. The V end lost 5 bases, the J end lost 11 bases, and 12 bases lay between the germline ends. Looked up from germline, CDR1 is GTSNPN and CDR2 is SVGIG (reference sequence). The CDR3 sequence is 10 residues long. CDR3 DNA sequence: TGTGCCTGGGGCCCCCCGGGTTACACCTTC. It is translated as CAWGPPGYTF.